This T cell receptor beta chain comes out of a study of blood T cell repertoires in COVID-19. Sequencing used immunoSEQ multiplex PCR; TCRdb keeps in-frame clones, though not all of them. The sample yields approximately 58,000 clones, approximately 82% seen once. Source material: peripheral blood. The receptor was derived from a woman aged 55-70 years with acute or convalescent COVID-19.

CDR3 sequence (DNA): TGCGCCAGCAGCCGGGGAGGGTTCCTCGGACAGGGTAATGAAAAACTGTTTTTT. It is translated as CASSRGGFLGQGNEKLFF. The gene calls are TRBV4-1 and TRBJ1-4; 8 bases match TRBD1. The CDR3 is 18 amino acids. The V segment lost 4 bases and the J segment 4 bases; nucleotides outside the gene matches: 14. Germline CDR1 and CDR2: MGHRA and YSYEKL.